In its sample, the clone carrying this T cell receptor beta chain was seen many times. What it binds is not known. This sample is part of a study of spatial heterogeneity in lung cancer. Study-wide background: On average, each unique TCR and UMI combination appeared more than ten times in raw reads. Study conclusions and caveats: Whereas they appeared in blood less at follow-up, ubiquitous expanded tumor TCRs appeared there more at resection.

Time point given: sample taken at primary tumor resection. Sequencing was performed on whole RNA extracted from tumor and nontumor lung tissue, or from frozen PBMC, and the material was left unsorted. Untreated early-stage non-small cell lung cancer patients, some 70 in total, were the donors. Via MiXCR, TCRdb re-called the 5' RACE reads, giving one row per CDR3 protein. The sample lists approximately 52,000 distinct CDR3 sequences; around 7% were seen once. Sequences were derived from PBMCs, sampled at surgery. The sequence was collected from a female donor with early-stage non-small cell lung cancer.

The CDR3: CASRLQGVGQPQHF. CDR3 coding DNA: TGTGCCAGCAGATTACAGGGAGTAGGTCAGCCCCAGCATTTT. The gene calls are TRBV28 and TRBJ1-5; tentative D call: TRBD1 (6 bases). The germline V gene has CDR1 MDHEN and CDR2 SYDVKM. V was cut by 6 bases and J by 6 bases, with 15 bases left in between. The CDR3 sequence is 14 residues long.